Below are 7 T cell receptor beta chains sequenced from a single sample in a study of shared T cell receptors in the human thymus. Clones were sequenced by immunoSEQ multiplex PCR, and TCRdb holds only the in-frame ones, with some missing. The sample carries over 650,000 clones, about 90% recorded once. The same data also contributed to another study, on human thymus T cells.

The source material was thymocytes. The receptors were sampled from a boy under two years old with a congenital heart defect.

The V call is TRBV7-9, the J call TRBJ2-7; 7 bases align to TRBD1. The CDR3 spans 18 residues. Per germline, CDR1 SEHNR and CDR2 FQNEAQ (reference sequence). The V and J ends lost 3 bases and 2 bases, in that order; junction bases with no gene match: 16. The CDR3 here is CASSFTPTPGQTTYEQYF. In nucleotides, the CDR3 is TGTGCCAGCAGCTTCACACCTACTCCGGGACAGACGACCTACGAGCAGTACTTC.

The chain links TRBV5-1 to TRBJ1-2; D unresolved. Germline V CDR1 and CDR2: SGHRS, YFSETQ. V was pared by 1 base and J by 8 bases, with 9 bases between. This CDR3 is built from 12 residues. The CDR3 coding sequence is TGCGCCAGCAGCTTGTTCCGGGGAGGCTACACCTTC. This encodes CASSLFRGGYTF. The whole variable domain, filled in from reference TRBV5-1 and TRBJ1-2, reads KAGVTQTPRYLIKTRGQQVTLSCSPISGHRSVSWYQQTPGQGLQFLFEYFSETQRNKGNFPGRFSGRQFSNSRSEMNVSTLELGDSALYLCASSLFRGGYTFGSGTRLTVV.

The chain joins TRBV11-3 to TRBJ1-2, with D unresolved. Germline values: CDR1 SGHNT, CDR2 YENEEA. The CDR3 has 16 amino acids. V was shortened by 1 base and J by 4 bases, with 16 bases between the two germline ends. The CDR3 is CASSLGPGMALYGYTF. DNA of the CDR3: TGTGCCAGCAGCTTAGGCCCCGGGATGGCCCTCTATGGCTACACCTTC.

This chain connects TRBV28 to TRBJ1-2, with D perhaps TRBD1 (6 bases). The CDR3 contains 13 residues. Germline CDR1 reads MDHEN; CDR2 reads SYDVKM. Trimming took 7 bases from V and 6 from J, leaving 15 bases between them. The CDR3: CASTPWGGHGYTF. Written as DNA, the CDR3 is TGTGCCAGCACCCCGTGGGGGGGCCATGGCTACACCTTC.

CDR3 residues: CASSSQTRQGWETQYF. The CDR3 DNA is TGTGCCAGCAGTTCCCAGACTCGACAGGGTTGGGAGACCCAGTACTTC. This chain links TRBV27 with TRBJ2-5; 7 bases line up with TRBD1. The V segment lost 4 bases and the J segment 5 bases; nucleotides outside the gene matches: 13. CDR1 is MNHEY, CDR2 SMNVEV, per germline (reference sequence). The CDR3 extends over 16 amino acids.

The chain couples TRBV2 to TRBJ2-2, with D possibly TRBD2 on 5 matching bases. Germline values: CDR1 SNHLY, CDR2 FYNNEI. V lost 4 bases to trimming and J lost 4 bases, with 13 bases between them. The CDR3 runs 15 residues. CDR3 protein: CASSGGDYITGELFF. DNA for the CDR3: TGTGCCAGCAGTGGCGGAGACTATATCACCGGGGAGCTGTTTTTT.

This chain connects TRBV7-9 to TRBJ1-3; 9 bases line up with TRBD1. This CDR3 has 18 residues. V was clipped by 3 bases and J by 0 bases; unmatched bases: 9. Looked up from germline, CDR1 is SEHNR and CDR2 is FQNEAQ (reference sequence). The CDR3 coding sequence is TGTGCCAGCAGCTTCAGGCGGACAGGGGCAACCTCTGGAAACACCATATATTTT. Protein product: CASSFRRTGATSGNTIYF.